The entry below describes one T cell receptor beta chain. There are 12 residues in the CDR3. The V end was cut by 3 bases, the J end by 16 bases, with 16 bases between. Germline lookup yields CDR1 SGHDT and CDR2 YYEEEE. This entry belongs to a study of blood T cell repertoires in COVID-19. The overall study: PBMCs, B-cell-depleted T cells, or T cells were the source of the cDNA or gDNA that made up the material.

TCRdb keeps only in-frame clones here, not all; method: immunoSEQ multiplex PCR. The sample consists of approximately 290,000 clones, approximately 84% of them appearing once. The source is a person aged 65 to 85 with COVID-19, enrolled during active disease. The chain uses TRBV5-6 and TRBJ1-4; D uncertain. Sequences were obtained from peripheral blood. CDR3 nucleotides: TGTGCCAGCAGCTGGGCGGGCACCCTCCAGTTTTTT. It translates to CASSWAGTLQFF.